This T cell receptor (beta chain) was captured in a study of Ad26.COV2.S vaccination and SARS-CoV-2 variants. Whole-study findings and limits: The TCR-based breadth and depth measures might underestimate overall T cell responses. Considerable breadth of spike-specific CD8+ and CD4+ T cell responses has reportedly been documented following vaccination.

Treatment here: 15 to 20 received Ad26.COV2.S at low or high dose, single or two shots; 5 received placebo; per-sample allocation not given. Material that was analyzed had been drawn on day 63 after the first vaccine or placebo injection. Expression of Wuhan-strain SARS-CoV-2 spike came from the Ad26 vector that formed the vaccine. Of note for this clone: The antigen is undetermined.

Germline values: CDR1 WSHSY, CDR2 SAAADI. The CDR3 has 15 amino acids. With 6 bases removed from V and 3 bases from J, the gap between germline ends came to 16 bases. The data were produced by immunoSEQ multiplex PCR, yet TCRdb's version contains in-frame clones alone and is incomplete. The sample holds 320,000 or so clones; 90% are singletons and the top ten take around 5%. The clonotype originates from a person between 18 and 65 years old who received the Ad26.COV2.S COVID-19 vaccine or a placebo. The starting material was peripheral blood, obtained in a trial of Ad26.COV2.S vaccine versus placebo. The chain is built from TRBV10-2 and TRBJ2-3, with TRBD2 as a possible D gene (6 bases). The CDR3 bases are TGCGCCAGCAGCCCGACGGGGACTCAGACAGATACGCAGTATTTT. This encodes CASSPTGTQTDTQYF.